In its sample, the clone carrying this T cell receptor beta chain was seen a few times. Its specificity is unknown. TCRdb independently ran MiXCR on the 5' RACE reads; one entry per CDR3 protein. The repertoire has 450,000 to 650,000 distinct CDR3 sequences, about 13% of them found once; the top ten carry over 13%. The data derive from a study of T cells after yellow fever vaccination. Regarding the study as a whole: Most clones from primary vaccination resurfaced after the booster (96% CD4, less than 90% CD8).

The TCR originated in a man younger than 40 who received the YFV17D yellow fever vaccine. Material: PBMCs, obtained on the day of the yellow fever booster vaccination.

In DNA form, the CDR3 reads TGTGCCAGCAGCTTACCCCTCTACAATGAGCAGTTCTTC. Its protein is CASSLPLYNEQFF. The chain uses TRBV7-2 and TRBJ2-1; no firm D call. V was cut by 2 bases and J by 3 bases, with 5 bases left in between. The germline gives CDR1 SGHTA, CDR2 FQGNSA. This CDR3 is 13 amino acids long.